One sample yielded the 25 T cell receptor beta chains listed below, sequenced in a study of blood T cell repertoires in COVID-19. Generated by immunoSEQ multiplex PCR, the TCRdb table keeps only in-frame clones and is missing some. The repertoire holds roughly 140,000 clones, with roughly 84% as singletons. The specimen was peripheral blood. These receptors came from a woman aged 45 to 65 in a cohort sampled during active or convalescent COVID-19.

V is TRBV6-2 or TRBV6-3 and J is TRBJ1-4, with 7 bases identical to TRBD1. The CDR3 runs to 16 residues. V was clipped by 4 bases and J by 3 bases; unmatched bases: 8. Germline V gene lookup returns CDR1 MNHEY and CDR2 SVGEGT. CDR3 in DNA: TGTGCCAGCAGTTCGTACCAGGGGGAGGCTAATGAAAAACTGTTTTTT. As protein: CASSSYQGEANEKLFF.

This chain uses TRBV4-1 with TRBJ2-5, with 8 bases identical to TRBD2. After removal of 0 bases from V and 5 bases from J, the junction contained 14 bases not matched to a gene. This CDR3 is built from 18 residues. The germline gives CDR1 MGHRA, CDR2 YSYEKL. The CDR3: CASSQDQFSAGESETQYF. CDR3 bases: TGCGCCAGCAGCCAAGATCAGTTTTCAGCGGGGGAGAGCGAGACCCAGTACTTC.

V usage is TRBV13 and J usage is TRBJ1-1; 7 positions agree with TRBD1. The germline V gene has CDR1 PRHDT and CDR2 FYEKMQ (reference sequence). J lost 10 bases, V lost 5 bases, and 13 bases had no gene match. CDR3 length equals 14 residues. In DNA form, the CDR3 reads TGTGCCAGCAGCCGCCGGGACAGTCAAATCCTAGCTTTCTTT. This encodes CASSRRDSQILAFF.

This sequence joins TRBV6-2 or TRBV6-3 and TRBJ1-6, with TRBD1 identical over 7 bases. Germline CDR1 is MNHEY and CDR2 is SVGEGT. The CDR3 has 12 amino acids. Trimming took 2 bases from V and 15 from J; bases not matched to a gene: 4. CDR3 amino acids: CASSYVQGRLHF. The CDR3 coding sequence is TGTGCCAGCAGTTACGTACAGGGGCGCCTCCACTTT.

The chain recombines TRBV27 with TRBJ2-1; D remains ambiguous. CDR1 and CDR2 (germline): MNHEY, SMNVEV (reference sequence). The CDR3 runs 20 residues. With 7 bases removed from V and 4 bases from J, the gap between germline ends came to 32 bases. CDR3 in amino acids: CASTPPYLTRTTAKYNEQFF. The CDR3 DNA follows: TGTGCCAGCACTCCACCATATCTGACTCGAACCACCGCCAAATACAATGAGCAGTTCTTC.

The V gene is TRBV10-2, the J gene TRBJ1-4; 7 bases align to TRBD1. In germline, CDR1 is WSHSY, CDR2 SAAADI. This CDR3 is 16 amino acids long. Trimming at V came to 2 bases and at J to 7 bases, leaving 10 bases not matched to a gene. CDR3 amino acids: CASSEAHRGTREKLFF. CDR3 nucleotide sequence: TGCGCCAGCAGTGAGGCACACAGGGGTACACGTGAAAAACTGTTTTTT.

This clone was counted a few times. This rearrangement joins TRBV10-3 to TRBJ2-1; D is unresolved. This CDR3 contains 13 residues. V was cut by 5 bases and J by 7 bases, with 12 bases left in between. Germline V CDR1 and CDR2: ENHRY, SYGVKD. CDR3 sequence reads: CAISRPPQNEQFF. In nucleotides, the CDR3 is TGTGCCATCAGTCGCCCGCCCCAGAATGAGCAGTTCTTC.

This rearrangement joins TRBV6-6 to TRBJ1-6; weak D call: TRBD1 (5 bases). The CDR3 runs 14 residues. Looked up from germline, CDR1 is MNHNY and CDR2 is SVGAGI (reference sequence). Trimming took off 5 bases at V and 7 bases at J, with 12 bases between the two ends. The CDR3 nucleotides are TGTGCCAGCAGTCTCGACAGCCAGAATTCACCCCTCCACTTT. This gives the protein CASSLDSQNSPLHF.

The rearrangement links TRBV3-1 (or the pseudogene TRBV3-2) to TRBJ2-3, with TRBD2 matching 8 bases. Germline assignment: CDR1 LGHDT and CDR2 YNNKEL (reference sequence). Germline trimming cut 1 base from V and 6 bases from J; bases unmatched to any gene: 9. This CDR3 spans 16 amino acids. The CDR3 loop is CASSQGGWRGVDTQYF. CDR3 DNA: TGTGCCAGCAGCCAAGGGGGTTGGCGGGGGGTTGATACGCAGTATTTT.

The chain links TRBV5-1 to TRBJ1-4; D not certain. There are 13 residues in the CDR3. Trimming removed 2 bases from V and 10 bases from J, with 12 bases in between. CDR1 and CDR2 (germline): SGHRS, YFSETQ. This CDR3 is CASSFAGNGKLFF. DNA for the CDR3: TGCGCCAGCAGCTTCGCCGGGAACGGAAAACTGTTTTTT.

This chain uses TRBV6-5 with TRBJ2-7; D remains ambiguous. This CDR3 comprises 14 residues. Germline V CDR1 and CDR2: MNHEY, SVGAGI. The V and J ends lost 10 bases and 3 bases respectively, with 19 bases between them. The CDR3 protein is CATSQVGRIYEQYF. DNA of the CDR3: TGTGCCACCTCGCAGGTCGGTAGAATCTACGAGCAGTACTTC.

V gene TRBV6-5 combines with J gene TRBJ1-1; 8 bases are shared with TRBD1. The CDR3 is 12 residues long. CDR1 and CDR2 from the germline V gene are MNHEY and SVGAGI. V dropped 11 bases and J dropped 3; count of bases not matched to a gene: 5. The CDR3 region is CADRGLHTEAFF. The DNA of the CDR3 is TGTGCCGACAGGGGCTTACACACTGAAGCTTTCTTT.

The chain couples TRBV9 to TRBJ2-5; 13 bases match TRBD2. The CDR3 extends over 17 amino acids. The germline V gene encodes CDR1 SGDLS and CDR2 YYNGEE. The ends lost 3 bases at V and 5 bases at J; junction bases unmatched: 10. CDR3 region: CASSGSRTSGGGETQYF. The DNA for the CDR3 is TGTGCCAGCAGCGGTAGTCGGACTAGCGGGGGCGGGGAGACCCAGTACTTC. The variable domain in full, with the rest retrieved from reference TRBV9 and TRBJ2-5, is DSGVTQTPKHLITATGQRVTLRCSPRSGDLSVYWYQQSLDQGLQFLIQYYNGEERAKGNILERFSAQQFPDLHSELNLSSLELGDSALYFCASSGSRTSGGGETQYFGPGTRLLVL.

The CDR3 sequence: CASSWSGEATEAFF. CDR3 DNA sequence: TGTGCCAGCAGTTGGTCGGGGGAGGCGACTGAAGCTTTCTTT. The V and J genes are TRBV6-2 or TRBV6-3 and TRBJ1-1; perhaps TRBD1 as D (5 bases). This CDR3 spans 14 amino acids. The germline gives CDR1 MNHEY, CDR2 SVGEGT. The V end was cut by 4 bases, the J end by 5 bases, with 14 bases between.

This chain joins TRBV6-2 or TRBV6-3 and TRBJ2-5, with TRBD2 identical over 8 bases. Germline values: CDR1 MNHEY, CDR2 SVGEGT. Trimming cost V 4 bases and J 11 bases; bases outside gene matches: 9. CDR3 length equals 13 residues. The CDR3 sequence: CASSWSGGPPQYF. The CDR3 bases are TGTGCCAGCAGTTGGAGCGGGGGACCACCGCAGTACTTC.

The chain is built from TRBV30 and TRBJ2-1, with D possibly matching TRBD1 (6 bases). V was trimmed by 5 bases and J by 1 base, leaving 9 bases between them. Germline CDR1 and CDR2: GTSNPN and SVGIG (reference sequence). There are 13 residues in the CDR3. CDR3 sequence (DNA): TGTGCCTGGGGGGGCCGGTCCTACAATGAGCAGTTCTTC. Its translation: CAWGGRSYNEQFF.

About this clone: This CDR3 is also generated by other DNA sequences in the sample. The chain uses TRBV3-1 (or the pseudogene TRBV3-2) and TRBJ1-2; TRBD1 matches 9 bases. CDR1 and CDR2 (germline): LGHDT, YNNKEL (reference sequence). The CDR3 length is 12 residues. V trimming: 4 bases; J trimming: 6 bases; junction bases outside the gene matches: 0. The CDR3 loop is CASSRTGDGYTF. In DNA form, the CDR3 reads TGTGCCAGCAGCCGGACAGGGGATGGCTACACCTTC.

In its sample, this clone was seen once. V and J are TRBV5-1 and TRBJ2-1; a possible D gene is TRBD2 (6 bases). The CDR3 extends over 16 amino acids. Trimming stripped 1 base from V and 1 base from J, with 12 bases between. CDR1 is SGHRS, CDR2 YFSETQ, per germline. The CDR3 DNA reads TGCGCCAGCAGCTTGAGCGGCGGGACTTCCTACAATGAGCAGTTCTTC. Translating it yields CASSLSGGTSYNEQFF. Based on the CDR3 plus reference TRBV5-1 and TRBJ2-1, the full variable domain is KAGVTQTPRYLIKTRGQQVTLSCSPISGHRSVSWYQQTPGQGLQFLFEYFSETQRNKGNFPGRFSGRQFSNSRSEMNVSTLELGDSALYLCASSLSGGTSYNEQFFGPGTRLTVL.

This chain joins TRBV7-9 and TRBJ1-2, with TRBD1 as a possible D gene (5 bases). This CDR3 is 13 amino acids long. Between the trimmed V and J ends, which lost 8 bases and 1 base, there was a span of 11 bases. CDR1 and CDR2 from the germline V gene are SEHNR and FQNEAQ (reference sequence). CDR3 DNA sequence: TGTGCCAGCGGTGCGGACAATAACTATGGCTACACCTTC. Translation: CASGADNNYGYTF.

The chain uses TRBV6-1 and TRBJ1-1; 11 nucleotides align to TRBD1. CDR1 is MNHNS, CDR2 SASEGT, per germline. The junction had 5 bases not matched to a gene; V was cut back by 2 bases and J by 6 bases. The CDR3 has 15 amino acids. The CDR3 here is CASSETRDRGSEAFF. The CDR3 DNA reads TGTGCCAGCAGTGAAACGAGGGACAGGGGGTCTGAAGCTTTCTTT.

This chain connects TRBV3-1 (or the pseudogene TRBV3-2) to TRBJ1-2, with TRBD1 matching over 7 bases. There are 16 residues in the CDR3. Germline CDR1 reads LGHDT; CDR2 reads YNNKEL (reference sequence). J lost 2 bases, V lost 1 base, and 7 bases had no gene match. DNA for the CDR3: TGTGCCAGCAGCCAAGCCACAGGGGCGGCAAACTATGGCTACACCTTC. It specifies CASSQATGAANYGYTF.

The CDR3 DNA follows: TGTGCCAGCAGTTCACCCGCGGCTACTCGGGAGACCCAGTACTTC. As protein: CASSSPAATRETQYF. The chain links TRBV28 to TRBJ2-5; unclear D gene. V lost 4 bases to trimming and J lost 5 bases, with 17 bases between them. The CDR3 length is 15 residues. Germline values: CDR1 MDHEN, CDR2 SYDVKM.

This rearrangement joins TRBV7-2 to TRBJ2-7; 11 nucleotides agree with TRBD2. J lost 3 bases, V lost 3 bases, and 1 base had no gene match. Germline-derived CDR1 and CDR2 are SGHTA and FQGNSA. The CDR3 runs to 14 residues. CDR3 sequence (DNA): TGTGCCAGCAGCTTCACTAGCGGGGGCTACGAGCAGTACTTC. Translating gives CASSFTSGGYEQYF.

This CDR3 reads CASSIVLGETYEQYF. CDR3 bases: TGTGCCAGTAGTATAGTGTTAGGGGAAACCTACGAGCAGTACTTC. The rearrangement links TRBV19 to TRBJ2-7; D possibly corresponds to TRBD1 (5 bases). CDR1 LNHDA and CDR2 SQIVND come from the germline V gene (reference sequence). This CDR3 region has 15 residues. The ends were cut back, 1 base at V and 2 bases at J, with 12 bases in the middle.

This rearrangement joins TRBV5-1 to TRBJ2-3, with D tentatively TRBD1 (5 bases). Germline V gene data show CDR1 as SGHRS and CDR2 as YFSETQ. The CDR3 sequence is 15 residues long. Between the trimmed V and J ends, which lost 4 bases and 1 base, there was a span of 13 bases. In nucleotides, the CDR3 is TGCGCCAGCAGCACAAGGCGCAGGGGCACAGATACGCAGTATTTT. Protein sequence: CASSTRRRGTDTQYF. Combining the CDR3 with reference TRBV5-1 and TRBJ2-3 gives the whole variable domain KAGVTQTPRYLIKTRGQQVTLSCSPISGHRSVSWYQQTPGQGLQFLFEYFSETQRNKGNFPGRFSGRQFSNSRSEMNVSTLELGDSALYLCASSTRRRGTDTQYFGPGTRLTVL.